A single T cell receptor (beta chain) is shown here with its context. The antigen remains unidentified. This sample is drawn from a study of T cell responses to AZD1222 COVID-19 vaccine. About the research overall: Pooling covered second doses at about 4 or about 12 weeks.

Study results and caveats: Mostly white British, mostly female donors; authors suggested clonal diversity may be underestimated. An increase in Spike-specific TCR breadth and depth was observed after two AZD1222 doses. The number of AZD1222 recipients seropositive at baseline was only five to seven.

Repertoires were generated with immunoSEQ multiplex PCR, while TCRdb's copy carries only in-frame clones and drops some. The sample lists 95,000 to 150,000 clones, approximately 90% seen once, with more than 13% in the top ten. Trimming cost V 3 bases and J 13 bases, with 28 bases left between them. Looked up from germline, CDR1 is LNHDA and CDR2 is SQIVND (reference sequence). The CDR3 contains 17 residues. Material: peripheral blood, obtained on day 0 of AZD1222 vaccination. The sequence was collected from an adult in good health. This chain links TRBV19 with TRBJ2-1; a possible D gene is TRBD2 (6 bases). In DNA, the CDR3 is TGTGCCAGTAGTATGGAGGGACCGGGCCGTTTAACTCGGAGACAGTTCTTC. Translated: CASSMEGPGRLTRRQFF.